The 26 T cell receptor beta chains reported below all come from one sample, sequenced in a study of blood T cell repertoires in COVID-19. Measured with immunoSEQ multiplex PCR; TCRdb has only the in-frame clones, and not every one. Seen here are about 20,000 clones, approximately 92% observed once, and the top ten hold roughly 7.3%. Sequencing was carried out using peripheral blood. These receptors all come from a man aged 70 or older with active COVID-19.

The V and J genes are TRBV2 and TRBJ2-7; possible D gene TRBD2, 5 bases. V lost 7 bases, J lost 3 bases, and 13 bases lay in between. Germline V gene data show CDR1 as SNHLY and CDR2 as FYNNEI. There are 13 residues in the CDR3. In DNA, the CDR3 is TGTGCCAGCAAAGCGGAAGTTTACTACGAGCAGTACTTC. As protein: CASKAEVYYEQYF.

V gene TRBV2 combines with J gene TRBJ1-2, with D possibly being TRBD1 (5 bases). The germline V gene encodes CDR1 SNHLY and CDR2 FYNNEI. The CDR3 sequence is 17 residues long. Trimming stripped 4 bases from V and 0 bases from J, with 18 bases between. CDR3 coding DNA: TGTGCCAGCAGTGGGCGGCAGGGAATGCTCCCTAACTATGGCTACACCTTC. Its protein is CASSGRQGMLPNYGYTF.

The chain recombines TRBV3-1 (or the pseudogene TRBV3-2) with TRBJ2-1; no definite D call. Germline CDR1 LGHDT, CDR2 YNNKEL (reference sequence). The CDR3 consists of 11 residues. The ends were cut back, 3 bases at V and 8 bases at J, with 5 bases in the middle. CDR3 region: CASSHVYEQFF. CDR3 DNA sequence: TGTGCCAGCAGCCATGTATATGAGCAGTTCTTC.

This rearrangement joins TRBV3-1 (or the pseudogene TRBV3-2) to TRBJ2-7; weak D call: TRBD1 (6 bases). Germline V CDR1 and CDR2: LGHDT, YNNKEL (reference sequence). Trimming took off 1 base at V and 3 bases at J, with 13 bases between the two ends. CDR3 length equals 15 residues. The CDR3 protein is CASSQGGPGLYEQYF. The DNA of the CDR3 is TGTGCCAGCAGCCAAGGGGGGCCCGGGCTCTACGAGCAGTACTTC.

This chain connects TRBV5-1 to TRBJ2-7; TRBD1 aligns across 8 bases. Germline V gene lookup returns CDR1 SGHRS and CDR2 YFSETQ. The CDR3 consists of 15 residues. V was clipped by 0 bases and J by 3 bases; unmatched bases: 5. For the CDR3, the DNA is TGCGCCAGCAGCTTGGGGCAGGGGGCCCTCTACGAGCAGTACTTC. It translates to CASSLGQGALYEQYF.

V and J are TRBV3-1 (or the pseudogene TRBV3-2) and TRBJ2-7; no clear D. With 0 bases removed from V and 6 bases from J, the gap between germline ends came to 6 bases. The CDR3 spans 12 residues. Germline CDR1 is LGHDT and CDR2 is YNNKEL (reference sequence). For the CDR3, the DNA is TGTGCCAGCAGCCAAGATCCGCGCGAGCAGTACTTC. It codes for CASSQDPREQYF.

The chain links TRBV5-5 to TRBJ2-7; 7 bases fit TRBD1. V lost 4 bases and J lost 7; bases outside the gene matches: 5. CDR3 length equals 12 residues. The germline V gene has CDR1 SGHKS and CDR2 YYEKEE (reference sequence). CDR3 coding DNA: TGTGCCAGCAGCACCCGGGACAGTGAGCAGTACTTC. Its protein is CASSTRDSEQYF.

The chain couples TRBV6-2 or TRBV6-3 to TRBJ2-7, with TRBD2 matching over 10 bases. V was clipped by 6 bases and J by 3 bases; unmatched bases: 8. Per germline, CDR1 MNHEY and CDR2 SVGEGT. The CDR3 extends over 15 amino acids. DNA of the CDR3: TGTGCCAGCAGCGGTCTAGCGGGAGTTTTCTACGAGCAGTACTTC. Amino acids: CASSGLAGVFYEQYF.

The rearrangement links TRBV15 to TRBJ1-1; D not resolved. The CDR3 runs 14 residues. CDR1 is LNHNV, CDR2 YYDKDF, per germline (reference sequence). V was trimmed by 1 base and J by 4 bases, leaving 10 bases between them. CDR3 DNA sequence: TGTGCCACCAGCAGAGGAGGGATTGCCACTGAAGCTTTCTTT. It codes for CATSRGGIATEAFF.

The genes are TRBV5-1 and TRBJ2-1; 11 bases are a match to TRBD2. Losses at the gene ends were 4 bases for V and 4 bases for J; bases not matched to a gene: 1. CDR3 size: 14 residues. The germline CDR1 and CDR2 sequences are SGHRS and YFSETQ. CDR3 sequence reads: CASSASGGYNEQFF. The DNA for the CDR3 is TGCGCCAGCAGCGCTAGCGGGGGGTACAATGAGCAGTTCTTC.

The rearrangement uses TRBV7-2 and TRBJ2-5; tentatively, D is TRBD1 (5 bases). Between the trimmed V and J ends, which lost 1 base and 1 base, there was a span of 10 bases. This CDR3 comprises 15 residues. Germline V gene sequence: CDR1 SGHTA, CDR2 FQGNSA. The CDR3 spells CASSLDPGRQETQYF. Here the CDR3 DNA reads TGTGCCAGCAGCTTAGATCCAGGGCGCCAAGAGACCCAGTACTTC. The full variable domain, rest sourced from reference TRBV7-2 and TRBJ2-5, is GAGVSQSPSNKVTEKGKDVELRCDPISGHTALYWYRQSLGQGLEFLIYFQGNSAPDKSGLPSDRFSAERTGGSVSTLTIQRTQQEDSAVYLCASSLDPGRQETQYFGPGTRLLVL.

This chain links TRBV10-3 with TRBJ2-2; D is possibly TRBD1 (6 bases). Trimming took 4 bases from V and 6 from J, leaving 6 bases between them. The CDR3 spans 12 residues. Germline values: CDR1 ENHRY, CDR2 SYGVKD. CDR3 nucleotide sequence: TGTGCCATCAGTGCAGGGGCCGGGGAGCTGTTTTTT. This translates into CAISAGAGELFF.

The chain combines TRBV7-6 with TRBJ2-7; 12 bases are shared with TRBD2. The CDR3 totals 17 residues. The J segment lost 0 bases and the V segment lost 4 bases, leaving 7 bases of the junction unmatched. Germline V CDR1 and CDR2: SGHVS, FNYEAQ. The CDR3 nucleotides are TGTGCCAGCAGCTCCTCCCCGACTAGCGGGAGCTCCTACGAGCAGTACTTC. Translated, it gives CASSSSPTSGSSYEQYF.

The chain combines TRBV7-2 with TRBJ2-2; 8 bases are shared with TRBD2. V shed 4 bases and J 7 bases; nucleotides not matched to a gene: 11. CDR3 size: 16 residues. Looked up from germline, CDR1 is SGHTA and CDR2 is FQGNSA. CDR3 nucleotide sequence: TGTGCCAGCAGCTCCCAACCCGGGAGGGAAAGCGGGGAGCTGTTTTTT. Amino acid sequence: CASSSQPGRESGELFF.

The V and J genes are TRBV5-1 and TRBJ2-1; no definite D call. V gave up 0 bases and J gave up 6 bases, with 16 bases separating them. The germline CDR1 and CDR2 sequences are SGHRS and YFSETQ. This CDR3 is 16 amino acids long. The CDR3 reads CASSLAVSPTFNEQFF. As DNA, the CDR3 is TGCGCCAGCAGCTTGGCGGTCTCACCCACTTTCAATGAGCAGTTCTTC.

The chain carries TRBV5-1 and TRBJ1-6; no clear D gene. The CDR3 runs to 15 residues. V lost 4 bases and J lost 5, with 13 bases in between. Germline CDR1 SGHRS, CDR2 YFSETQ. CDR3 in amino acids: CASSPGGQNNSPLHF. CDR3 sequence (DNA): TGCGCCAGCAGCCCGGGAGGGCAGAATAATTCACCCCTCCACTTT.

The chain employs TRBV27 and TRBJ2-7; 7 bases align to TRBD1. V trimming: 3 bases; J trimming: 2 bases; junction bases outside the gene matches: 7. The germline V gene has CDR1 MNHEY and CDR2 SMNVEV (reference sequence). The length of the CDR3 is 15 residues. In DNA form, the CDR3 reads TGTGCCAGCAGTTTCTTCGCCGGGACAGCCTACGAGCAGTACTTC. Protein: CASSFFAGTAYEQYF.

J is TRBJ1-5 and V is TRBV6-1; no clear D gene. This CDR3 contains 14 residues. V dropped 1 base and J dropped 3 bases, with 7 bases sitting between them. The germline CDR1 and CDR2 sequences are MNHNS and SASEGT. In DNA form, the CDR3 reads TGTGCCAGCAGTGAAGGACAACTCAATCAGCCCCAGCATTTT. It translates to CASSEGQLNQPQHF.

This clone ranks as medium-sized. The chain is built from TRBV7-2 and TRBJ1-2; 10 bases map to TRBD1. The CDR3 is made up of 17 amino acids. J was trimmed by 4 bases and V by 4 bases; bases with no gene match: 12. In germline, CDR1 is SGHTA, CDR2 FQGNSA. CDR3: CASSSTGTGVVFYGYTF. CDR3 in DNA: TGTGCCAGCAGCTCCACCGGGACAGGGGTGGTGTTCTATGGCTACACCTTC.

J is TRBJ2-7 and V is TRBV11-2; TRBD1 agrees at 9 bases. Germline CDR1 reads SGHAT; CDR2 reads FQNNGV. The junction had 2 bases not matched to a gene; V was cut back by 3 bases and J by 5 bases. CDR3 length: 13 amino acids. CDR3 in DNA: TGTGCCAGCAGCTTGGGACAGGGTCACGAGCAGTACTTC. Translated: CASSLGQGHEQYF.

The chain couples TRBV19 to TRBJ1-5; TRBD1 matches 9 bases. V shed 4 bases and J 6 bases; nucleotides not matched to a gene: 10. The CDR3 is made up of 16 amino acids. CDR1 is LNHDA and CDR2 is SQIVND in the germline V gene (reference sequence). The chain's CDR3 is CASSKGWDRDIQPQHF. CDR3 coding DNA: TGTGCCAGTAGTAAGGGATGGGACAGGGACATTCAGCCCCAGCATTTT.

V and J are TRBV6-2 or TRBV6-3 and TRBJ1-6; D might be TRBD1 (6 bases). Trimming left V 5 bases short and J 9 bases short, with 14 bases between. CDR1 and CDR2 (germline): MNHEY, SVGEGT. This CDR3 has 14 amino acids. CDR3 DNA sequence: TGTGCCAGCAGTCAGCAGGGGTTAGGTTCACCCCTCCACTTT. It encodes CASSQQGLGSPLHF.

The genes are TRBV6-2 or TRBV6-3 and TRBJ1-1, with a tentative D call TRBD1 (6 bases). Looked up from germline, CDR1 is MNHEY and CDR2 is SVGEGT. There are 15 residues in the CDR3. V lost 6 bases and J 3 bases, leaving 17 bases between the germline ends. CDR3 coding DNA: TGTGCCAGCAGACCTTGGACATCAGGGGACACTGAAGCTTTCTTT. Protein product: CASRPWTSGDTEAFF.

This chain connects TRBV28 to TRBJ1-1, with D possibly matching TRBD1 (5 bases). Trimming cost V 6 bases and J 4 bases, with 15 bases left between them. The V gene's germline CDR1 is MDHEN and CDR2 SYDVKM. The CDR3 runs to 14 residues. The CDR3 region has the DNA TGTGCCAGCAGGCACGGTGGGACTTCCACTGAAGCTTTCTTT. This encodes CASRHGGTSTEAFF.

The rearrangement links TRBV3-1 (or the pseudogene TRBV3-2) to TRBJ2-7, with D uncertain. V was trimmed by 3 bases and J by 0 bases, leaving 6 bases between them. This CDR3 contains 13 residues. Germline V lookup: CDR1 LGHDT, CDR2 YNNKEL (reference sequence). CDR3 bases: TGTGCCAGCAGCCAGGGCTTCTCCTACGAGCAGTACTTC. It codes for CASSQGFSYEQYF.

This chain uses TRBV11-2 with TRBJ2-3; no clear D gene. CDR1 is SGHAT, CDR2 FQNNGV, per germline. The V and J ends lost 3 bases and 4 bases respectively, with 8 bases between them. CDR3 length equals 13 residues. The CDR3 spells CASSFLRSDTQYF. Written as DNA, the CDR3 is TGTGCCAGCAGCTTTCTAAGATCAGATACGCAGTATTTT.